The 18 T cell receptor beta chains below come from one sample, sequenced in a study of cytomegalovirus exposure and HLA in healthy donors. A multiplex PCR was run with 60 Vbeta primers and 13 Jbeta primers. The method was immunoSEQ multiplex PCR; TCRdb's version includes in-frame clones alone and lacks a portion of them. The sample yields more than 110,000 clones, around 77% seen once. The sample consisted of PBMCs. These receptors were taken from a man in his thirties or forties in good health and CMV-seronegative.

The chain joins TRBV28 to TRBJ2-5; D is possibly TRBD2 (6 bases). V gave up 3 bases and J gave up 1 base, with 9 bases separating them. CDR3 length: 14 residues. Germline V gene lookup returns CDR1 MDHEN and CDR2 SYDVKM. CDR3 in amino acids: CASSFGGAQETQYF. The CDR3 DNA is TGTGCCAGCAGTTTTGGCGGGGCCCAAGAGACCCAGTACTTC. Drawing the rest from reference TRBV28 and TRBJ2-5, the complete variable domain is DVKVTQSSRYLVKRTGEKVFLECVQDMDHENMFWYRQDPGLGLRLIYFSYDVKMKEKGDIPEGYSVSREKKERFSLILESASTNQTSMYLCASSFGGAQETQYFGPGTRLLVL.

This clone was seen a handful of times. The V gene is TRBV28, the J gene TRBJ1-5; 7 bases line up with TRBD1. The germline V gene has CDR1 MDHEN and CDR2 SYDVKM. J lost 4 bases, V lost 3 bases, and 3 bases had no gene match. There are 14 residues in the CDR3. In nucleotides, the CDR3 is TGTGCCAGCAGTTTGATGACAGGGAATCAGCCCCAGCATTTT. Translation: CASSLMTGNQPQHF.

The CDR3 spells CASREASGLNYGYTF. The CDR3 nucleotides read TGTGCCAGCAGAGAGGCTTCGGGTTTAAACTATGGCTACACCTTC. The gene calls are TRBV6-1 and TRBJ1-2; D unclear. CDR3 size: 15 residues. Germline-derived CDR1 and CDR2 are MNHNS and SASEGT. Trimming cost V 6 bases and J 2 bases, with 16 bases left between them.

The chain carries TRBV19 and TRBJ1-1; perhaps TRBD1 as D (5 bases). Germline CDR1 is LNHDA and CDR2 is SQIVND (reference sequence). Trimming shortened V by 5 bases and J by 10 bases, and 11 bases separated the two germline ends. This CDR3 region has 11 residues. The DNA of the CDR3 is TGTGCCAGTAGTCCAGGGTCGGGAGCTTTCTTT. Its protein is CASSPGSGAFF.

As for this clone: The germline gene is not matched at one end of the junction; a read error may be the cause. This rearrangement joins TRBV6-6 to TRBJ1-6; D call uncertain. Looked up from germline, CDR1 is MNHNY and CDR2 is SVGAGI (reference sequence). The CDR3 consists of 14 residues. The CDR3 DNA sequence: TGTGCCAGCAGAAACGAAGAGACACTCTTAGGCCTCAACTTT. Its protein is CASRNEETLLGLNF.

A few counts support this clone. The chain links TRBV5-5 to TRBJ2-1, with 9 positions matching TRBD1. Germline CDR1 and CDR2: SGHKS and YYEKEE (reference sequence). Trimming removed 3 bases from V and 3 bases from J; junction bases left unmatched: 4. The CDR3 is 15 residues long. CDR3 DNA sequence: TGTGCCAGCAGCTCGGACAGGGGAAGCTACAATGAGCAGTTCTTC. Translating gives CASSSDRGSYNEQFF.

The J gene is TRBJ2-5, the V gene TRBV5-1; the D is unclear. Trimming took 0 bases from V and 3 from J, leaving 6 bases between them. Germline V gives CDR1 SGHRS, CDR2 YFSETQ. This CDR3 region has 13 residues. The CDR3: CASSLVREETQYF. The CDR3 nucleotides read TGCGCCAGCAGCTTGGTGCGTGAAGAGACCCAGTACTTC.

This clone showed up just a few times. This chain connects TRBV28 to TRBJ2-7, with D possibly being TRBD2 (6 bases). Germline CDR1 and CDR2: MDHEN and SYDVKM. Between the trimmed V and J ends, which lost 6 bases and 2 bases, there was a span of 20 bases. This CDR3 has 16 amino acids. DNA of the CDR3: TGTGCCAGCAGCACAACAAGAGGAGGGGACCCCTACGAGCAGTACTTC. It specifies CASSTTRGGDPYEQYF.

The genes are TRBV29-1 and TRBJ2-2; no definite D call. Germline V gene data show CDR1 as SQVTM and CDR2 as ANQGSEA. Trimming removed 4 bases at V and 4 bases at J, with 4 bases between. This CDR3 is built from 11 residues. The CDR3 DNA reads TGCAGCGTTGTTCTCACCGGGGAGCTGTTTTTT. It is translated as CSVVLTGELFF.

The CDR3 nucleotides read TGTGCCAGTAGTAGCCCTTCGAACAGGGTTTTCAATGAGCAGTTCTTC. Translating gives CASSSPSNRVFNEQFF. J is TRBJ2-1 and V is TRBV19; TRBD1 is a possible D gene (6 bases). This CDR3 spans 16 amino acids. Trimming cost V 4 bases and J 6 bases, with 19 bases left between them. The germline V gene encodes CDR1 LNHDA and CDR2 SQIVND (reference sequence).

The V call is TRBV7-9, the J call TRBJ2-7, with TRBD2 matching 13 bases. This CDR3 comprises 17 residues. In germline, CDR1 is SEHNR, CDR2 FQNEAQ (reference sequence). V gave up 3 bases and J gave up 6 bases; unmatched junction bases: 11. DNA for the CDR3: TGTGCCAGCAGCTTGCAGGGACTAGCGGGGAGGATATTCGAGCAGTACTTC. Translation: CASSLQGLAGRIFEQYF.

This clone has just a few counts. The chain has TRBV7-9 and TRBJ1-3, with D perhaps TRBD1 (6 bases). Germline V gene lookup returns CDR1 SEHNR and CDR2 FQNEAQ (reference sequence). This CDR3 is 15 amino acids long. Trimming cost V 7 bases and J 0 bases, with 13 bases left between them. CDR3 nucleotides: TGTGCCAGCAACAGAGGGGGTCTCTCTGGAAACACCATATATTTT. This sequence encodes CASNRGGLSGNTIYF.

This chain uses TRBV11-3 with TRBJ2-1, with D perhaps TRBD2 (6 bases). This CDR3 spans 15 amino acids. The germline V gene encodes CDR1 SGHNT and CDR2 YENEEA. Trimming removed 1 base at V and 4 bases at J, with 11 bases between. The CDR3 loop reads CASSLAGEGYNEQFF. The CDR3 nucleotides read TGTGCCAGCAGCTTAGCGGGAGAAGGATACAATGAGCAGTTCTTC.

The CDR3 DNA is TGTGCCAGCAGTTTGGGGGCTCACAACGAGCAGTACTTC. Its protein product is CASSLGAHNEQYF. The rearrangement links TRBV28 to TRBJ2-7, with a tentative D call TRBD1 (6 bases). The CDR3 runs 13 residues. CDR1 and CDR2 (germline): MDHEN, SYDVKM. Trimming took 3 bases from V and 5 from J, leaving 11 bases between them.

This chain links TRBV10-2 with TRBJ1-1; 8 nucleotides match TRBD1. The CDR3 contains 20 residues. J was trimmed by 2 bases and V by 1 base; bases with no gene match: 18. In germline, CDR1 is WSHSY, CDR2 SAAADI. This chain's CDR3 is CASSEYDWTGKVVSNTEAFF. In DNA, the CDR3 is TGCGCCAGCAGTGAGTACGATTGGACAGGGAAAGTTGTTAGTAACACTGAAGCTTTCTTT.

This chain joins TRBV6-6 and TRBJ2-1; D is uncertain. V was trimmed by 6 bases and J by 0 bases, leaving 12 bases between them. CDR3 size: 15 residues. CDR1 and CDR2 (germline): MNHNY, SVGAGI (reference sequence). This CDR3 is CASRPPRDSYNEQFF. Here the CDR3 DNA reads TGTGCCAGCAGACCCCCTAGAGACTCCTACAATGAGCAGTTCTTC.

The chain employs TRBV19 and TRBJ1-1; TRBD1 is a possible D gene (5 bases). The CDR3 length is 13 residues. The germline V gene encodes CDR1 LNHDA and CDR2 SQIVND (reference sequence). Trimming removed 5 bases from V and 4 bases from J, with 11 bases in between. The CDR3 DNA reads TGTGCCAGTAGTTTGGGGGAGGGCACTGAAGCTTTCTTT. This gives the protein CASSLGEGTEAFF.

The chain carries TRBV6-5 and TRBJ2-5, with 10 bases lining up with TRBD2. Germline-derived CDR1 and CDR2 are MNHEY and SVGAGI. J gave up 13 bases and V 5 bases, and 4 bases lay outside the gene matches. The CDR3 loop spans 11 amino acids. The CDR3, as DNA: TGTGCCAGCAGTAATAGCGGGAGGTGGTACTTC. Encoded protein: CASSNSGRWYF.